This TCR beta chain was obtained from a study of metastatic and nonmetastatic thyroid tumors. V was clipped by 3 bases and J by 7 bases; unmatched bases: 11. Germline CDR1 and CDR2: MNHEY and SMNVEV (reference sequence). The CDR3 is 15 amino acids. Prior to thyroid surgery, none of the patients had received any treatment. This clone appeared a few times. TCRdb reprocessed the PCR reads using MiXCR. Counted here are tens of thousands of clones, just over 35% occurring once; the ten biggest clones make up roughly 30%. The sequence came from a female donor with papillary thyroid cancer or a benign thyroid nodule (not recorded which). Some clones in this sample may be carry-over from other donors' samples. Sequencing was performed on tumor tissue. The gene calls are TRBV27 and TRBJ2-7, with 8 nucleotides matching TRBD2. CDR3: CASSFLGGGRGEQYF. CDR3 DNA sequence: TGTGCCAGCAGTTTCCTCGGGGGGGGCCGGGGGGAGCAGTACTTC.